A single T cell receptor (beta chain) is shown here with its context. These data come from a study of blood T cell repertoires in COVID-19. At the level of the study: From the United States, Italy and Spain came samples of acute and convalescent COVID-19.

Authors' data handling: Amplified reference gene primers provided the basis for estimating nucleated cell counts. Assay: immunoSEQ multiplex PCR; the TCRdb copy retains only in-frame clones and omits some. V and J calls and clone size are copied from that table; D and trimming were computed from the DNA. The sample shows approximately 240,000 clones, roughly 81% of them seen only once. V was cut by 8 bases and J by 4 bases, with 10 bases left in between. The germline V gene encodes CDR1 MNHEY and CDR2 SVGAGI. The CDR3 totals 12 residues. The chain recombines TRBV6-5 with TRBJ2-3, with D uncertain. This sequence originates from a man aged 50-59 years who had recovered from COVID-19. Specimen: peripheral blood. CDR3 coding DNA: TGTGCCAGCGGCTCCTTTGCAGATACGCAGTATTTT. Its translation is CASGSFADTQYF.